The T cell receptor (beta chain) under discussion was sequenced for a study of T-cell reconstitution after alpha-beta-depleted transplantation in children. Looked up from germline, CDR1 is LNHDA and CDR2 is SQIVND (reference sequence). This CDR3 has 15 residues. V trimming: 1 base; J trimming: 0 bases; junction bases outside the gene matches: 3. Unique molecular identifiers featured in how the TCRbeta library was prepared. MiXCR, applied by TCRdb to the PCR reads, yields one record per CDR3 protein. The table lists about 410,000 distinct CDR3 sequences, 20% of them singletons, with approximately 3.9% in the top ten.

The receptor was isolated from a human donor who donated a stem cell graft to a child with acute myeloid leukemia. The specimen was PBMCs from the stem cell graft donor, collected from the stem cell graft. The chain is built from TRBV19 and TRBJ2-7; 7 nucleotides align to TRBD1. CDR3 residues: CASSIGRGSSYEQYF. The DNA for the CDR3 is TGTGCCAGTAGTATAGGCAGGGGGAGCTCCTACGAGCAGTACTTC.